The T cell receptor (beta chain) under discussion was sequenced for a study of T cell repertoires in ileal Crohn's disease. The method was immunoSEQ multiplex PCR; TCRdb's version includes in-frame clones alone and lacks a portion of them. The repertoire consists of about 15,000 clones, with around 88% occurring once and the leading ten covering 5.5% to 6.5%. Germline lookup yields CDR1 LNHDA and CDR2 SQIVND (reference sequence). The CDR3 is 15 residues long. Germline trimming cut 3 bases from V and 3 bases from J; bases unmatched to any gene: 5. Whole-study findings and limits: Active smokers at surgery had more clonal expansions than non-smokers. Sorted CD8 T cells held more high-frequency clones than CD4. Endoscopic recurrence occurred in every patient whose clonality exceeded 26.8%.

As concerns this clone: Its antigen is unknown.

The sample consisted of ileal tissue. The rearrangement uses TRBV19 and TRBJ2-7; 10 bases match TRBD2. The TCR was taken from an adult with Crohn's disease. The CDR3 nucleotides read TGTGCCAGTAGTATCAGGAGGACTAGCGGCTACGAGCAGTACTTC. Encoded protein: CASSIRRTSGYEQYF.